The rows below give T cell receptor beta chains drawn from one sample of a study of blood T cell repertoires in COVID-19. Repertoires were generated with immunoSEQ multiplex PCR, while TCRdb's copy carries only in-frame clones and drops some. The table lists under 200,000 clones, 80% to 90% of them singletons, with roughly 8% in the top ten. Sequenced material: peripheral blood. The receptors here all came from a man aged 60 to 69 with acute or convalescent COVID-19. The CDR3 runs from the conserved cysteine through the conserved F or W. Fields, in order: V gene, CDR3 protein.

TRBV29-1 | CSALPGTSNEQFF
TRBV9 | CASSARPGVNGEQYF
TRBV4-2 | CASSQDGAQQYF
TRBV7-3 | CASSAGLAGIYEQYF
TRBV9 | CASSGDIMNTEAFF
TRBV28 | CASSSSRDFYNEQFF
TRBV6-5 | CASTGTGGFTEAFF
TRBV9 | CASSVYGRGEETQYF
TRBV28 | CASSLSGTANTEAFF
TRBV28 | CASSSYLSSYEQYF
TRBV28 | CASSLGAGGFTNEQFF
TRBV5-1 | CASSEGTSGAGTDTQYF
TRBV9 | CASSDRQGPSEKLFF
TRBV10-1 | CASSVGLAGQETQYF
TRBV10-1 | CASSECRLQVYNEQFF
TRBV3-1/TRBV3-2 | CASSPLPNTGELFF
TRBV5-1 | CASSLGQDRGYEQYF
TRBV24-1 | CATSPPTLNYGYTF
TRBV11-2 | CASSHGLSEQFF
TRBV5-1 | CASSLTGMYNSPLHF
TRBV7-3 | CASSLRASSSYNEQFF
TRBV9 | CASSVTGDSPLHF
TRBV10-3 | CAISDRDSHYNEQFF
TRBV6-5 | CASISGAAGANVLTF
TRBV28 | CASSPSAKFAAYEQYF
TRBV6-1 | CASSERKRGNTIYF
TRBV11-2 | CASSFAAGVDTQYF